This record concerns one T cell receptor beta chain sequence. Its specificity is unknown. These data originate in a study of cytomegalovirus exposure and HLA in healthy donors. The overall study: Within an early data release were 85 million or so unique TCRs drawn from HLA-typed donors.

The germline V and J ends were trimmed by 4 bases and 0 bases, with 6 bases remaining between them. The CDR3 is 13 residues long. Germline values: CDR1 MNHNS, CDR2 SASEGT. Study results and limitations: Cytomegalovirus status, reportedly, was diagnosed with high specificity and sensitivity by the classifier. Relative to equally common others, HLA-associated TCR beta chains showed greater clonal expansion in a later analysis.

The PCR ran on 60 Vbeta and 13 Jbeta primers. Assay used: immunoSEQ multiplex PCR; TCRdb lists only in-frame clones, some missing. The repertoire includes some 89,000 clones, about 85% of them detected once, and about 7.7% sits in the top ten. V and J are TRBV6-1 and TRBJ1-1; D gene ambiguous. The TCR originated in a man aged 35 to 55 in good health and CMV-seropositive. Sequencing was carried out using PBMCs. This chain's CDR3 is CASSGQLNTEAFF. The DNA of the CDR3 is TGTGCCAGCAGTGGACAATTGAACACTGAAGCTTTCTTT.